The 2 T cell receptor beta chains presented below share a single source sample, sequenced in a study of OX40 agonist ivuxolimab in advanced cancers. Method: immunoSEQ multiplex PCR; TCRdb's copy keeps in-frame clones and lacks some. This sample has over 95,000 clones; approximately 90% occur once, and the top ten carry 0.7% to 0.9%. Specimen: CD4+ or CD8+ T cells sorted from blood, collected in a trial of the OX40 agonist ivuxolimab. The origin of the receptors is an adult with an advanced solid tumor such as melanoma, head and neck, liver or kidney cancer.

This clone has a single count. The J gene is TRBJ2-7, the V gene TRBV12-5, with D unclear. Germline V gene sequence: CDR1 LGHNT, CDR2 FRNRAP. This CDR3 has 13 amino acids. V lost 1 base, J lost 5 bases, and 9 bases lay in between. The CDR3 region has the DNA TGTGCTAGTGGTTTGGAACAGTTCGACGAGCAGTACTTC. Translation gives CASGLEQFDEQYF.

The rearrangement joins TRBV5-6 to TRBJ2-5; tentatively, D is TRBD1 (5 bases). This CDR3 spans 13 amino acids. Germline V CDR1 and CDR2: SGHDT, YYEEEE. V was clipped by 4 bases and J by 4 bases, with 11 bases between them. The CDR3 nucleotides read TGTGCCAGCAGCCCCAGGGAAAGAGAGACCCAGTACTTC. Translated: CASSPRERETQYF.